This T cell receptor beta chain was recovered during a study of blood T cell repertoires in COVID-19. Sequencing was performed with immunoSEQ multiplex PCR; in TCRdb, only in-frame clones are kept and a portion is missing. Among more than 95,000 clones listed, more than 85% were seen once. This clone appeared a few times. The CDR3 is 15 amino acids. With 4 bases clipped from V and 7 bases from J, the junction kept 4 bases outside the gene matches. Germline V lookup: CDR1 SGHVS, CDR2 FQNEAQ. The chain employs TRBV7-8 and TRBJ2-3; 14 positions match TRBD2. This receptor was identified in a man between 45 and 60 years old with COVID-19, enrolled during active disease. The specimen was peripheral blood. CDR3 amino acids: CASSSGTSGSHTQYF. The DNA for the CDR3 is TGTGCCAGCAGCTCCGGGACTAGCGGGAGTCATACGCAGTATTTT.